These 2 T cell receptor beta chains share one sample of origin, sequenced in a study of CXCR3-negative and CXCR3-positive naive CD8 T cells. The libraries of TRB cDNA were prepared using 5' RACE with UMI labels. TCRdb derives one entry per CDR3 protein from the 5' RACE reads, leaving out DNA. Here the sample table reports fewer than 95,000 distinct CDR3 sequences. The sequenced material came from naive CXCR3- CD8+ T cells from blood. Noted subset: CD45RO-CCR7+CD27+CD95- naive CD8+ T cells lacking CXCR3 (TNR3-). The receptor source for this set is a human donor in good health. Some clones in this sample may be carry-over from other donors' samples.

The chain links TRBV21-1 to TRBJ2-2; the D call from TCRdb, TRBD1, cannot be confirmed without DNA. TRBV21-1 is flagged as a pseudogene. The CDR3 has 14 residues. The CDR3 sequence: CASSKDRVRWELFF.

The genes are TRBV6-5 and TRBJ2-4; the D call from TCRdb, TRBD1, cannot be confirmed without DNA. CDR1 MNHEY and CDR2 SVGAGI come from the germline V gene. This CDR3 has 14 amino acids. The chain's CDR3 is CASSPTGIEDIQYF.